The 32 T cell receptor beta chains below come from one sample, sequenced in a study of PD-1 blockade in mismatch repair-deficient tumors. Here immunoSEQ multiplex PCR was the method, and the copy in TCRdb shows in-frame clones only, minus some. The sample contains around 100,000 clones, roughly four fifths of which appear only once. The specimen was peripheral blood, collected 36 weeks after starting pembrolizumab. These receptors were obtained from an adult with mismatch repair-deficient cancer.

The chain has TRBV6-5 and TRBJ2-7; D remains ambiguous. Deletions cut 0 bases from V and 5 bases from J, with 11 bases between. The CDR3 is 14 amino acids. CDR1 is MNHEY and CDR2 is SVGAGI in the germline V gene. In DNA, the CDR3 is TGTGCCAGCAGTTACTCGGCCAGCATGGACGAGCAGTACTTC. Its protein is CASSYSASMDEQYF.

CDR3 sequence (DNA): TGTGCCAGCAGCGTCGGGACAAATTATGGCTACACCTTC. As protein: CASSVGTNYGYTF. The gene calls are TRBV9 and TRBJ1-2; D perhaps matches TRBD1 (6 bases). V was clipped by 2 bases and J by 5 bases, with 10 bases between them. Germline V gene sequence: CDR1 SGDLS, CDR2 YYNGEE. This CDR3 has 13 residues.

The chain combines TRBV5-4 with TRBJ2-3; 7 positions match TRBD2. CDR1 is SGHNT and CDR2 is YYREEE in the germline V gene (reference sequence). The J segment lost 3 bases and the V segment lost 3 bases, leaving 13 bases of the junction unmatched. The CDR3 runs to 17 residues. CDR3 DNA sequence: TGTGCCAGCAGCTCTCGTGGGAGGGCGCGGGGGACAGATACGCAGTATTTT. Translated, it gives CASSSRGRARGTDTQYF.

DNA of the CDR3: TGTGCCACCCGGCGGACAGGTGACACCGGGGAGCTGTTTTTT. As protein: CATRRTGDTGELFF. The chain links TRBV6-5 to TRBJ2-2; 7 bases map to TRBD1. V lost 10 bases and J lost 3; bases outside the gene matches: 8. In germline, CDR1 is MNHEY, CDR2 SVGAGI. This CDR3 has 14 residues.

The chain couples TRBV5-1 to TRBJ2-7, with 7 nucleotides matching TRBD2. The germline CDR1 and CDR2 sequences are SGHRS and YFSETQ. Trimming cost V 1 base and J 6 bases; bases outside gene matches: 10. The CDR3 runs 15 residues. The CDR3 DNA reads TGCGCCAGCAGCTTGTCTGGCGGGAGTGCGGGCGAGCAGTACTTC. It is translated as CASSLSGGSAGEQYF.

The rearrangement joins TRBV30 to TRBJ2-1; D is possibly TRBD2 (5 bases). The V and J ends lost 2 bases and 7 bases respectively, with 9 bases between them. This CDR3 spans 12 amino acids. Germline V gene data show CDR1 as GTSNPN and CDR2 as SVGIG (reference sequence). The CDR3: CAWSRSGNEQFF. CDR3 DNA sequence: TGTGCCTGGAGTCGGTCGGGGAATGAGCAGTTCTTC.

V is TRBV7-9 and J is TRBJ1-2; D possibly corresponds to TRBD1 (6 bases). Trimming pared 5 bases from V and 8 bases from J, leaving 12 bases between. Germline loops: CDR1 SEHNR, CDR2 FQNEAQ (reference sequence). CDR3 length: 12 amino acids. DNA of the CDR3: TGTGCCAGCAGCGGGGGGGGCCTAGGCTACACCTTC. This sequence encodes CASSGGGLGYTF.

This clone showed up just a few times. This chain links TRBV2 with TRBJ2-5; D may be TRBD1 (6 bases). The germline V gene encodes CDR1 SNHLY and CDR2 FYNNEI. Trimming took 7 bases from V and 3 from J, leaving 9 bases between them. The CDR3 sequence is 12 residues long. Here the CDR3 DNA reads TGTGCCAGCAAGGACAGAGAAGAGACCCAGTACTTC. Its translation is CASKDREETQYF.

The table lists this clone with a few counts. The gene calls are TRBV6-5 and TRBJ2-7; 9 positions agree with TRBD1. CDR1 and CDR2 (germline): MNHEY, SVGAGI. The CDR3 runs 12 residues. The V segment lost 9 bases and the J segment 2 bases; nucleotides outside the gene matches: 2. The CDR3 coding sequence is TGTGCCAGTGGGGACAGGGCCTACGAGCAGTACTTC. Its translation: CASGDRAYEQYF.

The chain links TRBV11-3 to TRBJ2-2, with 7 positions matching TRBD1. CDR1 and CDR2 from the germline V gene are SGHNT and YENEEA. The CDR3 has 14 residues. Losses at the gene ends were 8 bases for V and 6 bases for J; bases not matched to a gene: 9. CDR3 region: CASAERGPAGELFF. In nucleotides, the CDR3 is TGTGCCAGCGCGGAGAGGGGGCCGGCCGGGGAGCTGTTTTTT.

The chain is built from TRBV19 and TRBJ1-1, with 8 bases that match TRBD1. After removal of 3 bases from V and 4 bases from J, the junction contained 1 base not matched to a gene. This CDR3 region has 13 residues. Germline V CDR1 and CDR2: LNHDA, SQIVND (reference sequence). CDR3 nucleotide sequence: TGTGCCAGTAGTATCCAGGGGGCCACTGAAGCTTTCTTT. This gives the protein CASSIQGATEAFF.

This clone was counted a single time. CDR3 coding DNA: TGTGCCAGTAGTATAGATGGGGACAGGGGGAACACTGAAGCTTTCTTT. Translated, it gives CASSIDGDRGNTEAFF. The rearrangement uses TRBV19 and TRBJ1-1; 10 positions match TRBD1. V shed 0 bases and J 1 base; nucleotides not matched to a gene: 2. The CDR3 covers 16 residues. Germline V lookup: CDR1 LNHDA, CDR2 SQIVND (reference sequence). Variable domain in full (rest from reference TRBV19 and TRBJ1-1): DGGITQSPKYLFRKEGQNVTLSCEQNLNHDAMYWYRQDPGQGLRLIYYSQIVNDFQKGDIAEGYSVSREKKESFPLTVTSAQKNPTAFYLCASSIDGDRGNTEAFFGQGTRLTVV.

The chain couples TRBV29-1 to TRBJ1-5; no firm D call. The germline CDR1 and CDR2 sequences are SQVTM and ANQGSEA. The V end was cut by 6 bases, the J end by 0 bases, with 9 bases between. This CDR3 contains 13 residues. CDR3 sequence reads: CSVQVGSNQPQHF. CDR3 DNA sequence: TGCAGCGTGCAAGTTGGTAGCAATCAGCCCCAGCATTTT.

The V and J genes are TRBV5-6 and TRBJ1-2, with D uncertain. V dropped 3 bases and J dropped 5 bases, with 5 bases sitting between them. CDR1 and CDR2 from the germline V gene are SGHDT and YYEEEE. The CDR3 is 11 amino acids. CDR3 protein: CASSSKYGYTF. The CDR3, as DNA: TGTGCCAGCAGCTCAAAGTATGGCTACACCTTC.

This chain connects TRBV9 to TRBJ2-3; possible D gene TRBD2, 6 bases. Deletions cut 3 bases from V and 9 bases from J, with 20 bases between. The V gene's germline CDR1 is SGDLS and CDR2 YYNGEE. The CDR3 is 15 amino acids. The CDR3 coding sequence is TGTGCCAGCAGCGCCTGGCGGGACGGCGGGAAGACGCAGTATTTT. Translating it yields CASSAWRDGGKTQYF.

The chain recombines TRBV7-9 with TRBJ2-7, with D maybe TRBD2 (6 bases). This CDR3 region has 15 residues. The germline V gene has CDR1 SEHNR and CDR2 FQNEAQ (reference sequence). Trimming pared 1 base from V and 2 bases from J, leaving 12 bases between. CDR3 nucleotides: TGTGCCAGCAGCTTAGATAAGGGACTCGCCTACGAGCAGTACTTC. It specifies CASSLDKGLAYEQYF.

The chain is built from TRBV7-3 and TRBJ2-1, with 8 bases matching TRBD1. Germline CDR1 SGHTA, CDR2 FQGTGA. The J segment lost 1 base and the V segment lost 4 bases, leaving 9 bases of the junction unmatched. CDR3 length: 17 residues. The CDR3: CASSSQTGAISYNEQFF. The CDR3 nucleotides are TGTGCCAGCAGCTCCCAGACAGGGGCCATATCCTACAATGAGCAGTTCTTC.

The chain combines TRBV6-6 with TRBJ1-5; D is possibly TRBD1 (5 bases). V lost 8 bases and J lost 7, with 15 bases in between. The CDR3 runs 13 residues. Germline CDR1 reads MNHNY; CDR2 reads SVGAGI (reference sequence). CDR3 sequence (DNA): TGTGCCAGCGGCTTGATGGGGCGACAGCCCCAGCATTTT. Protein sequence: CASGLMGRQPQHF.

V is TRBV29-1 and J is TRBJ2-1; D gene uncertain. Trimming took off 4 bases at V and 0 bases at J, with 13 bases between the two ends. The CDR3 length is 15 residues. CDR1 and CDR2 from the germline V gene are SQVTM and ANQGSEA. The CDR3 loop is CSVGARHSSYNEQFF. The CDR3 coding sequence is TGCAGCGTTGGGGCACGACACAGCTCCTACAATGAGCAGTTCTTC.

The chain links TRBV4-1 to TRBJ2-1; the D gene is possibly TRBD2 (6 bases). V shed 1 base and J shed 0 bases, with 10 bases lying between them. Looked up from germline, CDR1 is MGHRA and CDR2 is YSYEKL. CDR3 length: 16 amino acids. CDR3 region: CASSQGGGDSYNEQFF. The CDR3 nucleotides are TGCGCCAGCAGCCAAGGAGGCGGGGACTCCTACAATGAGCAGTTCTTC.

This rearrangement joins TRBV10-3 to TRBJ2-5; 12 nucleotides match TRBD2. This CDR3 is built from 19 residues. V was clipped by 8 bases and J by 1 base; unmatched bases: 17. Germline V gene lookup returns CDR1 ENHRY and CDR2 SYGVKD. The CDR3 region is CAISSETSGRRGPQETQYF. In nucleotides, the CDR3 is TGTGCCATCTCGTCCGAGACTAGCGGGAGAAGGGGGCCCCAAGAGACCCAGTACTTC.

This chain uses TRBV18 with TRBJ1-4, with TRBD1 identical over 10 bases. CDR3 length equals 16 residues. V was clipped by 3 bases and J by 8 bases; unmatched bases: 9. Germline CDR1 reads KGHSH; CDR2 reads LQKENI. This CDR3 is CASSPSRQGAGEKLFF. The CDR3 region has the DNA TGTGCCAGCTCACCGTCCCGACAGGGGGCAGGGGAAAAACTGTTTTTT.

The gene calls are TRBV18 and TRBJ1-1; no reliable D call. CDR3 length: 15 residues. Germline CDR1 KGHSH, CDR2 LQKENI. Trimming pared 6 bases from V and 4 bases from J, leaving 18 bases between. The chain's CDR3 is CASSLSGEWGTEAFF. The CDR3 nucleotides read TGTGCCAGCTCCCTATCCGGGGAATGGGGCACTGAAGCTTTCTTT. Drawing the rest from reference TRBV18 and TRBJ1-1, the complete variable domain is NAGVMQNPRHLVRRRGQEARLRCSPMKGHSHVYWYRQLPEEGLKFMVYLQKENIIDESGMPKERFSAEFPKEGPSILRIQQVVRGDSAAYFCASSLSGEWGTEAFFGQGTRLTVV.

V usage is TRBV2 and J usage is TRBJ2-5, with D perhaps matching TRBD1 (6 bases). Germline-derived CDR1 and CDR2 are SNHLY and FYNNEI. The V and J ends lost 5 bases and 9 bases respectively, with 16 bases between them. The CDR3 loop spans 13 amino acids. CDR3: CASSIQGLEAQYF. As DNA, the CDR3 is TGTGCCAGCAGTATACAGGGCTTGGAAGCCCAGTACTTC.

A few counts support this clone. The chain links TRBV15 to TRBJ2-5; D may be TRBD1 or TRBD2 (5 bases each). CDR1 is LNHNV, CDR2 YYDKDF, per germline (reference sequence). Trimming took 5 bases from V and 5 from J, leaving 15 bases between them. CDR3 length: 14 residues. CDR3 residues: CATSGGGDFETQYF. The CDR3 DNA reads TGTGCCACCAGCGGGGGTGGGGATTTTGAGACCCAGTACTTC.

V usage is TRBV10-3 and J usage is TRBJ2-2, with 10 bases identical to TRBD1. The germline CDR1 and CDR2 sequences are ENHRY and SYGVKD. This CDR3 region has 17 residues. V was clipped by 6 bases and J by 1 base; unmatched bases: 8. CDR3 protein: CAIRTGTGVRNTGELFF. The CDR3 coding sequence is TGTGCCATCAGGACCGGGACAGGGGTACGGAACACCGGGGAGCTGTTTTTT.

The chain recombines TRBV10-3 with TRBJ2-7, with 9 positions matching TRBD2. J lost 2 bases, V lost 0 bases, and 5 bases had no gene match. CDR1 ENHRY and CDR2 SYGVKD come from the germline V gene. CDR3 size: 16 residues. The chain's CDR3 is CAISESWREGTYEQYF. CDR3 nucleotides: TGTGCCATCAGTGAGTCGTGGCGGGAGGGCACCTACGAGCAGTACTTC.

The CDR3 DNA reads TGTGCCATCAGGGACAGGGCCGCCGGCACAGATACGCAGTATTTT. It codes for CAIRDRAAGTDTQYF. This chain connects TRBV10-3 to TRBJ2-3, with TRBD1 matching over 8 bases. The CDR3 has 15 residues. Trimming removed 6 bases from V and 1 base from J; junction bases left unmatched: 6. Germline V gene sequence: CDR1 ENHRY, CDR2 SYGVKD.

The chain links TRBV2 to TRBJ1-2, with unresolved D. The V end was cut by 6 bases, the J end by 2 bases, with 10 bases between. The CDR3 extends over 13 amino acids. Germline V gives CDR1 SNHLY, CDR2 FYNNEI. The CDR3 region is CASRISSNYGYTF. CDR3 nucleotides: TGTGCCAGCAGAATATCCTCAAACTATGGCTACACCTTC.

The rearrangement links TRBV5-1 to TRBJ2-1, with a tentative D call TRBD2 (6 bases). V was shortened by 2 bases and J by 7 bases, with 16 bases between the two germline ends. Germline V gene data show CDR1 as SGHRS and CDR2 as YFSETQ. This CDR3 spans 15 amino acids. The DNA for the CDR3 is TGCGCCAGCAGCTTCGGGAGACTAGGGTCTAATGAGCAGTTCTTC. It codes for CASSFGRLGSNEQFF.

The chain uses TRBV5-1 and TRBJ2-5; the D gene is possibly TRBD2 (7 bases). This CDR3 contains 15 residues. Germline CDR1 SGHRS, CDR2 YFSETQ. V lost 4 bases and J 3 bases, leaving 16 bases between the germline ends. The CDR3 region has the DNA TGCGCCAGCAGCCCGGGGAGGGGGGCCAAAGAGACCCAGTACTTC. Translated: CASSPGRGAKETQYF.

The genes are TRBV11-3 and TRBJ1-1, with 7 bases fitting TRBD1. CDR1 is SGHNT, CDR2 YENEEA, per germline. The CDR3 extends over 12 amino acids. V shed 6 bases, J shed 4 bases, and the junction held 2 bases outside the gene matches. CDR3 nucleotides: TGTGCCAGCAGAAGGGGGCTCACTGAAGCTTTCTTT. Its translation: CASRRGLTEAFF.